Sequencing of this T cell receptor (beta chain) was carried out in a study of blood T cells in healthy people across ages. Study-wide points: Naive T cell percentage showed a strong correlation with the diversity of TCR beta.

Sample-barcoded 5' priming and a J-beta primer mix drove a second PCR of roughly 7 to 11 cycles. TCRdb fed the 5' RACE reads into MiXCR, producing one record per CDR3 protein. The sample lists about 1.4 million distinct CDR3 sequences, approximately 59% occurring once. This clonotype showed up many times. The antigen remains unidentified. This clonotype was sampled from a man younger than 35 in good health. Source material: blood.

The CDR3 region is CATAPQRYQETQYF. In DNA, the CDR3 is TGTGCCACCGCCCCACAGCGGTACCAAGAGACCCAGTACTTC. This chain connects TRBV2 to TRBJ2-5, with D possibly TRBD2 on 5 matching bases. This CDR3 has 14 residues. V was cut by 10 bases and J by 0 bases, with 15 bases left in between. CDR1 is SNHLY and CDR2 is FYNNEI in the germline V gene.